This TCR beta chain originates from a study of T cell clonality in common variable immunodeficiency. Regarding the study as a whole: Common variable immunodeficiency TCR beta sequences reportedly had fewer deletions and N-nucleotide insertions.

Diagnosis required reduced IgG, IgA and/or IgM with specific antibody deficiency. Both groups were predominantly of Caucasian heritage. Deletions cut 5 bases from V and 4 bases from J, with 17 bases between. Germline-derived CDR1 and CDR2 are LNHDA and SQIVND (reference sequence). CDR3 size: 15 residues. This clone turned up a few times. Its specificity is unknown. The CDR3 end falls 3 residues outside the read, so it is completed with the germline J gene. The assay was immunoSEQ multiplex PCR, and TCRdb's table has in-frame clones only and misses some. Listed here are roughly 34,000 clones without any singletons, the top ten holding 5.5% to 7%.

This receptor was taken from a human donor with common variable immunodeficiency. The chain joins TRBV19 to TRBJ2-5; perhaps TRBD1 as D (5 bases). Sequencing was carried out using peripheral blood mononuclear cells. The sequenced CDR3 bases are TGTGCCAGTAGTGGGTCCAGGGTTGCTCGAGAGACC. This gives the protein CASSGSRVARET. The CDR3 as a whole reads CASSGSRVARETQYF.